The 12 T cell receptor beta chains below all came from one sample that was sequenced in a study of T-cell reconstitution after alpha-beta-depleted transplantation in children. Preparation of the TCRbeta library involved a method that used unique molecular identifiers. TCRdb fed the PCR reads into MiXCR, producing one record per CDR3 protein. The sample yields hundreds of thousands of distinct CDR3 sequences, about 15% seen once. The source was PBMCs from the stem cell graft donor, collected from the stem cell graft. All receptors come from a human donor who donated a stem cell graft to a child with acute myeloid leukemia.

This clonotype showed up many times. The V call is TRBV4-3, the J call TRBJ2-7, with a weak D call TRBD1 (5 bases). The CDR3 is made up of 13 amino acids. The V and J ends lost 4 bases and 4 bases respectively, with 11 bases between them. The germline V gene has CDR1 LGHNA and CDR2 YSLEER. CDR3 in amino acids: CASSRDRLYEQYF. In DNA form, the CDR3 reads TGCGCCAGCAGCCGAGACAGACTTTACGAGCAGTACTTC.

This clonotype turned up a few times. The J gene is TRBJ1-1, the V gene TRBV7-2; D remains ambiguous. From germline, CDR1 is SGHTA and CDR2 FQGNSA. Trimming shortened V by 2 bases and J by 6 bases, and 10 bases separated the two germline ends. This CDR3 is built from 13 residues. In DNA form, the CDR3 reads TGTGCCAGCAGCTTAAACTTGAGGGCTGAAGCTTTCTTT. Its protein is CASSLNLRAEAFF.

The chain joins TRBV19 to TRBJ1-5; unclear D gene. The CDR3 is 18 residues long. V lost 8 bases and J lost 5, with 28 bases in between. Germline CDR1 and CDR2: LNHDA and SQIVND (reference sequence). The CDR3, as DNA: TGTGCCAGTTTTCCTTCCGTTGGCCTGATGAAGTTCGATCAGCCCCAGCATTTT. The encoded protein is CASFPSVGLMKFDQPQHF.

In its sample, this clonotype was seen a few times. This chain links TRBV20-1 with TRBJ1-4, with 7 bases lining up with TRBD1. Germline V gene sequence: CDR1 DFQATT, CDR2 SNEGSKA (reference sequence). The CDR3 is made up of 14 amino acids. Losses at the gene ends were 6 bases for V and 8 bases for J; bases not matched to a gene: 12. The CDR3 sequence: CSAPKGARKEKLFF. CDR3 DNA sequence: TGCAGTGCCCCAAAGGGGGCGCGAAAGGAAAAACTGTTTTTT.

The table lists this clonotype with a few counts. The V call is TRBV20-1, the J call TRBJ2-4, with TRBD2 identical over 12 bases. From germline, CDR1 is DFQATT and CDR2 SNEGSKA (reference sequence). CDR3 length: 14 amino acids. After removal of 6 bases from V and 5 bases from J, the junction contained 5 bases not matched to a gene. CDR3: CSASLAGGQNIQYF. The DNA of the CDR3 is TGCAGTGCGTCGCTAGCGGGGGGGCAAAACATTCAGTACTTC.

This clonotype was seen a handful of times. The chain joins TRBV6-1 to TRBJ2-3, with 8 bases lining up with TRBD2. V gave up 5 bases and J gave up 0 bases; unmatched junction bases: 22. This CDR3 region has 21 residues. CDR1 and CDR2 (germline): MNHNS, SASEGT. CDR3 DNA sequence: TGTGCCAGCAGTCAACTTCCACCCTTGGGCGGGGGGCCGACTAGCACAGATACGCAGTATTTT. Protein sequence: CASSQLPPLGGGPTSTDTQYF.

The V gene is TRBV11-2, the J gene TRBJ1-2; D is unresolved. The germline V gene encodes CDR1 SGHAT and CDR2 FQNNGV. V lost 2 bases to trimming and J lost 5 bases, with 12 bases between them. CDR3 size: 14 residues. In nucleotides, the CDR3 is TGTGCCAGCAGCTTAAATGGGGAAGGGTATGGCTACACCTTC. Its protein is CASSLNGEGYGYTF.

This clonotype was observed at least ten times. The rearrangement links TRBV20-1 to TRBJ1-5; D ambiguous. The germline V gene encodes CDR1 DFQATT and CDR2 SNEGSKA (reference sequence). CDR3 length: 15 residues. V shed 1 base and J shed 6 bases, with 16 bases lying between them. CDR3 nucleotide sequence: TGCAGTGCTAGAGGCCGGACCATTTGGAGTCAGCCCCAGCATTTT. Translation gives CSARGRTIWSQPQHF.

The chain recombines TRBV4-1 with TRBJ2-7; D uncertain. Germline values: CDR1 MGHRA, CDR2 YSYEKL. CDR3 length: 14 amino acids. The V gene lost 0 bases and the J gene lost 1 base, with 7 bases spanning the gap. As DNA, the CDR3 is TGCGCCAGCAGCCAAGATCAGGATTCCTACGAGCAGTACGTC. It codes for CASSQDQDSYEQYV.

This clonotype has just a few counts. V and J are TRBV5-4 and TRBJ2-2, with D perhaps TRBD1 (6 bases). Germline V gene lookup returns CDR1 SGHNT and CDR2 YYREEE (reference sequence). Trimming pared 4 bases from V and 1 base from J, leaving 11 bases between. The CDR3 totals 15 residues. CDR3 sequence (DNA): TGTGCCAGCAGCGGGGGCGAGCGGAACACCGGGGAGCTGTTTTTT. This codes for CASSGGERNTGELFF.

This clonotype appeared many times. J is TRBJ1-4 and V is TRBV6-1; possible D gene TRBD1, 6 bases. The CDR3 totals 14 residues. V was clipped by 8 bases and J by 7 bases, with 17 bases between them. From germline, CDR1 is MNHNS and CDR2 SASEGT. In DNA, the CDR3 is TGTGCCAGCGGGAAGGGACACCGATTTGAAAAACTGTTTTTT. Translated: CASGKGHRFEKLFF.

This clonotype appeared a few times. The chain carries TRBV6-5 and TRBJ1-2, with no clear D. Trimming took off 2 bases at V and 7 bases at J, with 5 bases between the two ends. The length of the CDR3 is 11 residues. Germline values: CDR1 MNHEY, CDR2 SVGAGI. The CDR3 region has the DNA TGTGCCAGCAGTTACGGGGTTGGCTACACCTTC. It is translated as CASSYGVGYTF.